This T cell receptor beta chain is drawn from a study of T cells in Graves' hyperthyroidism and ophthalmopathy (dated by TCRdb to about 2019). Some background on the complete study: Peripheral blood was collected at initial diagnosis, before any treatment. Once sampling was done, hyperthyroidism patients were given methimazole at a starting dose of 30 mg daily, whereas ophthalmopathy patients were given high-dose intravenous methylprednisolone. To identify distinguishing TCR V-J signatures, a discovery cohort of about 100 patients was used, comprising 40 to 45 with Graves' ophthalmopathy and around 60 with stable Graves' hyperthyroidism. The approximately 90 discovery patients were randomly split 7:3 into training and test sets. According to the paper, TCR Vbeta CDR3 sequencing was carried out on about 140 peripheral blood samples, which came from fewer than 50 ophthalmopathy, 70 to 80 hyperthyroidism and approximately 17 progressor patients. Prospective prediction of ophthalmopathy was tested in an independent validation cohort consisting of 18 hyperthyroidism patients and around 16 patients who later progressed to ophthalmopathy. Thyroid tissue and blood T-cell repertoires from about 6 Graves' hyperthyroidism patients were also compared in the study.

This clonotype was observed a few times. Its antigen is unknown. Base qualities are not at hand, and no much larger clone is one base apart. What the study reported, not specific to this receptor: Most expanded thyroid clonotypes (frequency above 0.001) were also found in blood, which suggests that blood repertoires may mirror thyroid immune responses. During validation, the model predicted progression to ophthalmopathy a median of roughly 7.1 months ahead of onset, with approximately 70% sensitivity and about 75% specificity. Sample size was not statistically predetermined, and blinding of investigators to group allocation was not performed. Ophthalmopathy was separated from stable hyperthyroidism by a 13 V-J signature model, with over 85% sensitivity and just over 81% specificity obtained in cross-validation and 80%/75% obtained in testing.

The TCR beta CDR3 regions were amplified from RNA transcripts. For the first round of RT-PCR on the TCR CDR3, the HTBI primer set was used together with the Qiagen OneStep RT-PCR kit. The libraries were constructed in a second round of multiplex PCR and then size-selected and purified. The libraries were sequenced on an Illumina HiSeq2000 using paired-end 100 bp reads. The published analysis was carried out like this. Raw data were processed with SOAPnuke, discarding reads with adapters, uncalled bases, mean Phred below 15, or no exact constant-primer or identifier match. High-quality paired reads were merged using COPE v1.2.5, and each unique nucleotide sequence was defined as a clonotype. MiTCR v1.1 was used to align the clonotypes against IMGT TRBV, TRBD and TRBJ reference segments. The analysis included only V-J combinations with a frequency above 0.0001, which together covered about 99% of the repertoires. A TCS score was defined as the ratio between F50 (clonal expansion) and ExV (chaos), using BLOSUM62-based TCRdist between CDR3 peptides within each V-J. Welch's t-statistics and random forest reduced just over 500 V-J features to 10 to 15, which were used in a naive Bayes classifier (R e1071). The public reads were run again by TCRdb, first through fastp at Q25 and then through MiXCR, and only productive beta chains were kept. Identical CDR3 proteins give one entry, which carries the most common genes and DNA. For this entry, the V and J calls and clone size follow TCRdb and not the study's own pipeline. The sample profile shows about 770,000 distinct CDR3 sequences; around 19% of them were found once. The top ten constitute 16% of the sample.

Hyperthyroidism patients were aged 18 to 65 years and newly diagnosed, with disease duration of less than 2 months. Any patient with an uncontrolled infection, another autoimmune disease, pregnancy or lactation was excluded. Clinical symptoms, serum thyroxine and TRAb, thyroid ultrasound, and orbital computed tomography formed the basis for the diagnoses. Blood from progressor patients was drawn when they were first diagnosed with hyperthyroidism, before any ophthalmopathy symptoms appeared. PBMCs were separated from roughly 9.6 ml of fresh peripheral blood using Ficoll-Paque density gradient centrifugation. Progressor patients were initially diagnosed with Graves' hyperthyroidism and developed ophthalmopathy during follow-up. Total RNA was extracted with Trizol reagent, and quality was checked on an Agilent 2100 Bioanalyzer. The TCR originated in a woman aged 45 to 65 with Graves' hyperthyroidism that later progressed to Graves' ophthalmopathy. Sequencing was done on a sample of blood.

CDR3 protein: CASSQRGEGSPQAFF. In nucleotide form, the sequence is TGTGCCAGCAGCCAGCGGGGGGAAGGGTCTCCCCAAGCTTTCTTT. Recombination joined TRBV7-6 with TRBJ1-1, and the D gene may be TRBD1, 5 bases matching. The CDR3 has 15 amino acids, counting the end cysteine and phenylalanine. Just the 45-base CDR3 DNA is kept, in frame starting at base 1. From the germline V gene, CDR1 is SGHVS and CDR2 is FNYEAQ. V and J are truncated by 5 bases and 9 bases respectively, leaving an intervening sequence of 22 bases.